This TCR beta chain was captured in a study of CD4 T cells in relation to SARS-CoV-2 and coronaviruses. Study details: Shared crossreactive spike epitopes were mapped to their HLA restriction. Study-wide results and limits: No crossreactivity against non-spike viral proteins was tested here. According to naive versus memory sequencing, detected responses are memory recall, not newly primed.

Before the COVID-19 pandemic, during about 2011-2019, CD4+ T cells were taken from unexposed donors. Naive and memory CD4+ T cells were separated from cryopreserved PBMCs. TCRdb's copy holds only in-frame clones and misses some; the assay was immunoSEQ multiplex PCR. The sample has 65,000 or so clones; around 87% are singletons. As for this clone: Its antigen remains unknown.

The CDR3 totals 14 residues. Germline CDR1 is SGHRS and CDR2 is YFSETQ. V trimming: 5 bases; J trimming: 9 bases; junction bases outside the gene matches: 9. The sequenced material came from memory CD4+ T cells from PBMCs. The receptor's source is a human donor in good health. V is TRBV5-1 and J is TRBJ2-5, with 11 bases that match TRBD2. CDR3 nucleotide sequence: TGCGCCAGCAGTAACAGACTAGCGGGGATCTCCCAGTACTTC. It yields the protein CASSNRLAGISQYF.